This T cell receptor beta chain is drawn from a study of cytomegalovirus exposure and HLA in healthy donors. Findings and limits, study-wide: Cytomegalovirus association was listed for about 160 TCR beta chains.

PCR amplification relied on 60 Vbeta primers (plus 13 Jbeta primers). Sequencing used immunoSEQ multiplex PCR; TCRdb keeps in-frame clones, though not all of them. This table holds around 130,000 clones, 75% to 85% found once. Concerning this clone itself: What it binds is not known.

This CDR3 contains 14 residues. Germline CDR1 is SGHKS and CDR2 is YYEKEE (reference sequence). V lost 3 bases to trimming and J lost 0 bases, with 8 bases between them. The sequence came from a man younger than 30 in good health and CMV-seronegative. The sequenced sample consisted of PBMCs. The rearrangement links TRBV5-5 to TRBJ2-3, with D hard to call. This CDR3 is CASSYLRSTDTQYF. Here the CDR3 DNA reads TGTGCCAGCAGCTATCTACGGAGCACAGATACGCAGTATTTT.